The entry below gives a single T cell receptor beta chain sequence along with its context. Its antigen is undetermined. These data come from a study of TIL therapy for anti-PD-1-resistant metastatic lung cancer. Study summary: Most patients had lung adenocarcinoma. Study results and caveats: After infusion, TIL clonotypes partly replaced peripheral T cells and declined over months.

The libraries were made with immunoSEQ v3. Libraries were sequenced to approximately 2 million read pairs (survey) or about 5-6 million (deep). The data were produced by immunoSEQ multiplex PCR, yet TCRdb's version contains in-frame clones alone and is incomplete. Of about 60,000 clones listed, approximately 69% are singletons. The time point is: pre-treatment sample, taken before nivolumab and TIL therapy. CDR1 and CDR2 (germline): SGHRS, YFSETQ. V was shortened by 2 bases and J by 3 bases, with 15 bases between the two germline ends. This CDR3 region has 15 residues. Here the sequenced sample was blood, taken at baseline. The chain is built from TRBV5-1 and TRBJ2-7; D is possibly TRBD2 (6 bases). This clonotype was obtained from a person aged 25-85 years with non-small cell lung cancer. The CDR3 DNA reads TGCGCCAGCAGCTTTTTCGGGGGACCGATCTACGAGCAGTACTTC. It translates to CASSFFGGPIYEQYF.